Described below is a single T cell receptor beta chain sequence and its context. The data originate from a study of early T cells in non-severe SARS-CoV-2 infection. Overall study: Unsorted whole-blood RNA was sequenced in bulk, leaving chains unpaired.

One entry per CDR3 protein, called by TCRdb with MiXCR from the 5' RACE reads. This table holds approximately 42,000 distinct CDR3 sequences, over 6% found once. The V and J ends lost 4 bases and 1 base respectively, with 9 bases between them. The CDR3 runs 14 residues. From germline, CDR1 is MNHEY and CDR2 SMNVEV (reference sequence). The TCR comes from an adult who was a healthcare worker with PCR-confirmed SARS-CoV-2 infection or an uninfected control (not recorded which). V gene TRBV27 combines with J gene TRBJ2-3, with D perhaps TRBD2 (5 bases). The sequenced material came from whole blood. CDR3 nucleotides: TGTGCCAGCAGTTCCCTAGCAGGCACAGATACGCAGTATTTT. Amino acids: CASSSLAGTDTQYF.